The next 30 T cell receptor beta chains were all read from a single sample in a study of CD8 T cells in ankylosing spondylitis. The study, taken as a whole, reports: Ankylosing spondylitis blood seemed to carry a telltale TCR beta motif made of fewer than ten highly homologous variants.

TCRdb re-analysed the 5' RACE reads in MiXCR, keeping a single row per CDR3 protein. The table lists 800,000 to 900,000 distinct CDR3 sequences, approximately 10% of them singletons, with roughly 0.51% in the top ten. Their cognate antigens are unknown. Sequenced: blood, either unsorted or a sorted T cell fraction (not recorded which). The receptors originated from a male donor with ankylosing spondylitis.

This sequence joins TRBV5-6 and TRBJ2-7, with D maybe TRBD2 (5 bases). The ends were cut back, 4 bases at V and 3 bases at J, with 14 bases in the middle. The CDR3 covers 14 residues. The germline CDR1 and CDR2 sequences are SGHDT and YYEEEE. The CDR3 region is CASSAKRGIYEQYF. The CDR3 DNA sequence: TGTGCCAGCAGCGCCAAGAGAGGGATCTACGAGCAGTACTTC.

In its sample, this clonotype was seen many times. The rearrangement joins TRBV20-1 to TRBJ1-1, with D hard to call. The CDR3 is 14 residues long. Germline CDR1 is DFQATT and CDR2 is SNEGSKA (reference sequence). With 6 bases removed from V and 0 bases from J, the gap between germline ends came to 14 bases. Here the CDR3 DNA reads TGCAGTGCCTATAGTCAACCGGTGAACACTGAAGCTTTCTTT. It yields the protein CSAYSQPVNTEAFF.

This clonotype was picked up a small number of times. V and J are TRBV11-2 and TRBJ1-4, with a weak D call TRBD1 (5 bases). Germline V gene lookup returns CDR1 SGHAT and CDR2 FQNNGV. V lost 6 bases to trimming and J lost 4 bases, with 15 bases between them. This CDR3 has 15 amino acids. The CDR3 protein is CASRKPGRVNEKLFF. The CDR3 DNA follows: TGTGCCAGCAGGAAACCGGGACGGGTTAATGAAAAACTGTTTTTT.

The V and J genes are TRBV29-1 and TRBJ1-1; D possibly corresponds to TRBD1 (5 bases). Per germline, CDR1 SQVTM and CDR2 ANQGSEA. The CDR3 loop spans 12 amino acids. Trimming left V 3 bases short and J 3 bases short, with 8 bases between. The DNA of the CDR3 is TGCAGCGTTGATGGGGCGTACACTGAAGCTTTCTTT. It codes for CSVDGAYTEAFF.

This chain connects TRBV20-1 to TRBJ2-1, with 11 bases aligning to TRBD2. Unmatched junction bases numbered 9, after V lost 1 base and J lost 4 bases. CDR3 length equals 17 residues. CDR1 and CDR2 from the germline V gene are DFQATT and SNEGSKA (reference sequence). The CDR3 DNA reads TGCAGTGCTAGAGCTGCGGCTAGCGGGGGGATTTACAATGAGCAGTTCTTC. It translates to CSARAAASGGIYNEQFF.

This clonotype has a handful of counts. CDR3 loop: CASSFGGRDSYNEQFF. The CDR3, as DNA: TGTGCCAGCAGCTTTGGGGGAAGGGATTCCTACAATGAGCAGTTCTTC. V is TRBV5-6 and J is TRBJ2-1; tentatively, D is TRBD1 or TRBD2 (5 bases each). Germline CDR1 SGHDT, CDR2 YYEEEE. The CDR3 totals 16 residues. V was shortened by 2 bases and J by 1 base, with 13 bases between the two germline ends.

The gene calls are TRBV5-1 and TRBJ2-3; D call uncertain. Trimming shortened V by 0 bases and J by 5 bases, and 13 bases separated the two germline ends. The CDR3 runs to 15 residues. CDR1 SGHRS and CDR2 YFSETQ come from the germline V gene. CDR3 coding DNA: TGCGCCAGCAGCTTGGACTTGATCGTTGGAGATACGCAGTATTTT. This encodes CASSLDLIVGDTQYF.

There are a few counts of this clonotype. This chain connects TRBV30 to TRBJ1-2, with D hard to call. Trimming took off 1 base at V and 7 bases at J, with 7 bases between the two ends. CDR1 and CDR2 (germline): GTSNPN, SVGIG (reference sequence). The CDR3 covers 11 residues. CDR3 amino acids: CAWSATGGYTF. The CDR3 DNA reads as TGTGCCTGGAGTGCTACGGGTGGCTACACCTTC.

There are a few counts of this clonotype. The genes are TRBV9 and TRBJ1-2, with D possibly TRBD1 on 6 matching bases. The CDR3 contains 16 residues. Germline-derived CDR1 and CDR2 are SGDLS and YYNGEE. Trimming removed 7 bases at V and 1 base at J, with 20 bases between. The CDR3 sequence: CASRRAGARVNYGYTF. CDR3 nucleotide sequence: TGTGCCAGCCGTCGGGCAGGGGCGCGAGTTAACTATGGCTACACCTTC. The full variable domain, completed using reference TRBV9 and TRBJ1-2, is DSGVTQTPKHLITATGQRVTLRCSPRSGDLSVYWYQQSLDQGLQFLIQYYNGEERAKGNILERFSAQQFPDLHSELNLSSLELGDSALYFCASRRAGARVNYGYTFGSGTRLTVV.

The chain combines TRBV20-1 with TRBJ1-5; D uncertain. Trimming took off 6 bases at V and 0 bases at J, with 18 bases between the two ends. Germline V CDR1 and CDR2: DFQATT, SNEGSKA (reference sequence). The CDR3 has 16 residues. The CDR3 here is CSAPTRGGGSNQPQHF. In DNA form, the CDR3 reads TGCAGTGCCCCAACGCGAGGCGGCGGTAGCAATCAGCCCCAGCATTTT.

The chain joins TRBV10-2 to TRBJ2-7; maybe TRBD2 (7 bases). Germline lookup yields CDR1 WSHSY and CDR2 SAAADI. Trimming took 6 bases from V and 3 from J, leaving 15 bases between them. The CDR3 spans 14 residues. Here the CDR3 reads CASRVGRGGYEQYF. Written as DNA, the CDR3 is TGCGCCAGCAGGGTCGGAAGGGGGGGCTACGAGCAGTACTTC.

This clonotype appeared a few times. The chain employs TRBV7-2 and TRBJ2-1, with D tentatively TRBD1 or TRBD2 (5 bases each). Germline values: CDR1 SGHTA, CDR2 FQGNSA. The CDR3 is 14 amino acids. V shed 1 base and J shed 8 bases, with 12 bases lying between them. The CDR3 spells CASSLVGTTDEQFF. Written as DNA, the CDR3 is TGTGCCAGCAGCTTAGTGGGGACCACAGATGAGCAGTTCTTC.

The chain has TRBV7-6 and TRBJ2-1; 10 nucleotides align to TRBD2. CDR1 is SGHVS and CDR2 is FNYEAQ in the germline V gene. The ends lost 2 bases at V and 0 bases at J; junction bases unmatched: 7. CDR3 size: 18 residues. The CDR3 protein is CASSLWTSGSSSYNEQFF. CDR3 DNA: TGTGCCAGCAGCTTATGGACTAGCGGATCGAGCTCCTACAATGAGCAGTTCTTC.

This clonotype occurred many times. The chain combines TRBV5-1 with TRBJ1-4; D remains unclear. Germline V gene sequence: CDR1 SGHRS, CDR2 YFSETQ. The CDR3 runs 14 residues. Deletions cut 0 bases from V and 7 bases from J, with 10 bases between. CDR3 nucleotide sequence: TGCGCCAGCAGCTTGGACCCCCTGCGTGAAAAACTGTTTTTT. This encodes CASSLDPLREKLFF.

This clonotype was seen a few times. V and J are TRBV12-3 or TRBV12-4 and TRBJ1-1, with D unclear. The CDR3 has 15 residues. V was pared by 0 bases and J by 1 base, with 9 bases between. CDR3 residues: CASSLASDPNTEAFF. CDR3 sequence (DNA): TGTGCCAGCAGTTTAGCCTCGGACCCGAACACTGAAGCTTTCTTT.

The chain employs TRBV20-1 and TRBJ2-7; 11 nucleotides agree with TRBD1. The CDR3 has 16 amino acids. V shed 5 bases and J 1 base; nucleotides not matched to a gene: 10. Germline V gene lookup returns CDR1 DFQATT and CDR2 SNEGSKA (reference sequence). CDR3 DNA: TGCAGTGCTCCGGGACAGGGGGAGTCGGAATCCTACGAGCAGTACTTC. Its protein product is CSAPGQGESESYEQYF.

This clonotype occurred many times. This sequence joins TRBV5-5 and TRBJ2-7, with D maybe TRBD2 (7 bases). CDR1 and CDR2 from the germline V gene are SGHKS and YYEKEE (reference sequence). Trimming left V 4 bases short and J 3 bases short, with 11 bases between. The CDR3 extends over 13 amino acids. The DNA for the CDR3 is TGTGCCAGCAGCAGGGGGGGGTACTACGAGCAGTACTTC. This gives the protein CASSRGGYYEQYF.

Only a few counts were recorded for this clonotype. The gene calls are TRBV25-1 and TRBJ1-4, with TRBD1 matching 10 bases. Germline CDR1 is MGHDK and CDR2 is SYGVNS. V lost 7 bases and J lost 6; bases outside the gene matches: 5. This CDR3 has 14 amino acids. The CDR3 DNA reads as TGTGCCAGCATCCCCGGGACAGGGGATGAAAAACTGTTTTTT. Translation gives CASIPGTGDEKLFF.

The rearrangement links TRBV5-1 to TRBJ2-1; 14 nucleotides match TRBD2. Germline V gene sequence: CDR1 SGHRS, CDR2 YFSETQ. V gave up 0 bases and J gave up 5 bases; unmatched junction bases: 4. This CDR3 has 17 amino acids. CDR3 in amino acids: CASSLGGLAGGHNEQFF. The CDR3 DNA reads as TGCGCCAGCAGCTTGGGTGGACTAGCGGGGGGACACAATGAGCAGTTCTTC. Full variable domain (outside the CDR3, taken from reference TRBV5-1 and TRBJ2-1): KAGVTQTPRYLIKTRGQQVTLSCSPISGHRSVSWYQQTPGQGLQFLFEYFSETQRNKGNFPGRFSGRQFSNSRSEMNVSTLELGDSALYLCASSLGGLAGGHNEQFFGPGTRLTVL.

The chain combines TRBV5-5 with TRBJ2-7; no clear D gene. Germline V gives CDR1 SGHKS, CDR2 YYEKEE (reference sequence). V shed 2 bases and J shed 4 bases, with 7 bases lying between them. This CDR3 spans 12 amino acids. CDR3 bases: TGTGCCAGCAGCTTTACCCAGTACGAGCAGTACTTC. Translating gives CASSFTQYEQYF.

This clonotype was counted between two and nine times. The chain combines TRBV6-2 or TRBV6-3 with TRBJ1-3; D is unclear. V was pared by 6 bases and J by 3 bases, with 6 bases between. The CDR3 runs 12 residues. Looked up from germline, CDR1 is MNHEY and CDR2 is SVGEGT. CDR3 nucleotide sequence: TGTGCCAGCAGCATTATTGGAAACACCATATATTTT. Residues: CASSIIGNTIYF.

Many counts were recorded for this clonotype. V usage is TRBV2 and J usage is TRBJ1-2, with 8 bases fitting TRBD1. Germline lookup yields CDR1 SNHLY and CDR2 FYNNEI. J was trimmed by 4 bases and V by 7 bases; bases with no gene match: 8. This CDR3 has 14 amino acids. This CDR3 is CASTVGQAIYGYTF. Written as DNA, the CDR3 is TGTGCCAGCACTGTGGGACAGGCGATCTATGGCTACACCTTC.

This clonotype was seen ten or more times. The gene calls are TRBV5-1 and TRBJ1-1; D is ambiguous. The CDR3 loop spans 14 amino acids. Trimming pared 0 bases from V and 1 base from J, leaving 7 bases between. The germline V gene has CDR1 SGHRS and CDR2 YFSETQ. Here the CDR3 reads CASSLDPQNTEAFF. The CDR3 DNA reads TGCGCCAGCAGCTTGGATCCGCAGAACACTGAAGCTTTCTTT.

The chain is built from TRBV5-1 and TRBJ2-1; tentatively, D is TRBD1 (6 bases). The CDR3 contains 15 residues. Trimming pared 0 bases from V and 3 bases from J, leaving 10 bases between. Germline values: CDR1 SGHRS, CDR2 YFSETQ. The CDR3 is CASSLGDNLYNEQFF. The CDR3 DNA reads TGCGCCAGCAGCTTGGGGGACAACCTCTACAATGAGCAGTTCTTC.

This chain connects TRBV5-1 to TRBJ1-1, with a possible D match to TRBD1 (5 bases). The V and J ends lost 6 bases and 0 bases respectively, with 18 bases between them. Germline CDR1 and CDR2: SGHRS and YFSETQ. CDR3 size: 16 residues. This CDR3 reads CASTIEWGGVNTEAFF. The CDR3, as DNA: TGCGCCAGCACCATAGAGTGGGGGGGGGTGAACACTGAAGCTTTCTTT.

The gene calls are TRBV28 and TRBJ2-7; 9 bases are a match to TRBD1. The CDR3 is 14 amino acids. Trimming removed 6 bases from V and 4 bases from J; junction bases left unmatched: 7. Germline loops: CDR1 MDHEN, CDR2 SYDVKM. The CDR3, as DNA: TGTGCCAGCAGGGGGACAGGGACGTTTTACGAGCAGTACTTC. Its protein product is CASRGTGTFYEQYF.

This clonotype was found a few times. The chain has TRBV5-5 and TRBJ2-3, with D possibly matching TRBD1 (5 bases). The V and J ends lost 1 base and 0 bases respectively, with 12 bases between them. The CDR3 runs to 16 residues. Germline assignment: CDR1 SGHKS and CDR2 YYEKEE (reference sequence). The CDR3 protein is CASSLPQAGSTDTQYF. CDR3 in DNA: TGTGCCAGCAGCTTGCCTCAAGCAGGGAGCACAGATACGCAGTATTTT. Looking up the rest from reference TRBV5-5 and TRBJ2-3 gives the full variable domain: DAGVTQSPTHLIKTRGQQVTLRCSPISGHKSVSWYQQVLGQGPQFIFQYYEKEERGRGNFPDRFSARQFPNYSSELNVNALLLGDSALYLCASSLPQAGSTDTQYFGPGTRLTVL.

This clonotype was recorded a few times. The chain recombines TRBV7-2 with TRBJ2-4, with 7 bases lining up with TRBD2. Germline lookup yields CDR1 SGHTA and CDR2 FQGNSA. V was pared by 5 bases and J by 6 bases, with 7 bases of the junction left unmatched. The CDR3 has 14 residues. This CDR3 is CASSPRWGGNIQYF. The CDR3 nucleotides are TGTGCCAGCAGCCCGAGGTGGGGGGGAAACATTCAGTACTTC.

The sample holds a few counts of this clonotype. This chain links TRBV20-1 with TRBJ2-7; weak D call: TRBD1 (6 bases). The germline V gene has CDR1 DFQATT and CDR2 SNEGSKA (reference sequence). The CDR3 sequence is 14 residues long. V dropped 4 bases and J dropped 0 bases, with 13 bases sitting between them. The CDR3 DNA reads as TGCAGTGCTAAAAACAGGGAATACTCCTACGAGCAGTACTTC. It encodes CSAKNREYSYEQYF.

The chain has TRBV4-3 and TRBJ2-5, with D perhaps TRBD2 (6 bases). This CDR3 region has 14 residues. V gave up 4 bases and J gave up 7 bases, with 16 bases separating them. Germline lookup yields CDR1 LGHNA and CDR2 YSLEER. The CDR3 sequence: CASSRGGAPATQYF. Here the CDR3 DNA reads TGCGCCAGCAGCCGGGGAGGAGCGCCGGCGACCCAGTACTTC.